The 27 T cell receptor beta chains given below trace back to one sample, sequenced in a study of blood T cell repertoires in COVID-19. Some clones are missing from TCRdb's copy, which holds only in-frame ones; the method was immunoSEQ multiplex PCR. The sample records about 170,000 clones, 90% to 95% being singletons. The sequencing sample was made of peripheral blood. These receptors were collected from a woman between 50 and 59 years old with acute or convalescent COVID-19.

The V and J genes are TRBV29-1 and TRBJ2-7, with D perhaps matching TRBD1 (6 bases). From germline, CDR1 is SQVTM and CDR2 ANQGSEA. This CDR3 has 14 amino acids. The germline V and J ends were trimmed by 5 bases and 5 bases, with 19 bases remaining between them. The CDR3, as DNA: TGCAGCGTTCAATACAGGGTAGCAACGGACGAGCAGTACTTC. It encodes CSVQYRVATDEQYF.

This chain joins TRBV4-3 and TRBJ2-5, with no clear D. The CDR3 covers 18 residues. Trimming removed 0 bases from V and 5 bases from J, with 22 bases in between. Per the germline V gene, CDR1 is LGHNA and CDR2 is YSLEER. The CDR3 region is CASSQDMSANPHGETQYF. Written as DNA, the CDR3 is TGCGCCAGCAGCCAAGATATGTCAGCGAACCCCCACGGGGAGACCCAGTACTTC.

This clone is a singleton in its sample. The chain carries TRBV13 and TRBJ1-1; D is unclear. The V gene lost 4 bases and the J gene lost 4 bases, with 25 bases spanning the gap. CDR1 is PRHDT and CDR2 is FYEKMQ in the germline V gene (reference sequence). The CDR3 runs 18 residues. CDR3 sequence: CASSYSLSGLKFVTEAFF. The CDR3 bases are TGTGCCAGCAGCTATAGTCTAAGCGGCCTCAAGTTCGTCACTGAAGCTTTCTTT.

This clone was seen a few times. V and J are TRBV5-1 and TRBJ2-3; the match to TRBD1 covers 8 bases. The CDR3 covers 16 residues. Germline V lookup: CDR1 SGHRS, CDR2 YFSETQ. V shed 4 bases, J shed 0 bases, and the junction held 7 bases outside the gene matches. The CDR3 DNA is TGCGCCAGCAGCACAGGGGGGACAGCCAGCACAGATACGCAGTATTTT. Its protein is CASSTGGTASTDTQYF.

J is TRBJ2-7 and V is TRBV30; weak D call: TRBD1 (6 bases). This CDR3 has 13 residues. The V end was cut by 0 bases, the J end by 2 bases, with 8 bases between. Germline CDR1 is GTSNPN and CDR2 is SVGIG (reference sequence). The CDR3 here is CAWSVGAAYEQYF. In nucleotides, the CDR3 is TGTGCCTGGAGTGTGGGGGCAGCCTACGAGCAGTACTTC.

The chain carries TRBV7-9 and TRBJ2-3, with 7 bases matching TRBD1. From germline, CDR1 is SEHNR and CDR2 FQNEAQ (reference sequence). The CDR3 consists of 16 residues. The V segment lost 2 bases and the J segment 2 bases; nucleotides outside the gene matches: 7. The CDR3 region has the DNA TGTGCCAGCAGCTTATTGACAGGGATTCACACAGATACGCAGTATTTT. Residues: CASSLLTGIHTDTQYF.

The chain employs TRBV10-2 and TRBJ2-7, with 7 nucleotides matching TRBD2. V lost 5 bases to trimming and J lost 3 bases; unmatched junction nucleotides: 7. CDR1 and CDR2 from the germline V gene are WSHSY and SAAADI. The CDR3 runs 14 residues. CDR3 DNA: TGCGCCAGCAGTAGCGGGGTGGGCTACTACGAGCAGTACTTC. Translated, it gives CASSSGVGYYEQYF.

The chain couples TRBV3-1 (or the pseudogene TRBV3-2) to TRBJ2-2; maybe TRBD1 (6 bases). V was cut by 4 bases and J by 5 bases, with 11 bases left in between. The CDR3 is made up of 14 amino acids. Germline V gene lookup returns CDR1 LGHDT and CDR2 YNNKEL (reference sequence). The CDR3 loop reads CASSRPGVTGELFF. For the CDR3, the DNA is TGTGCCAGCAGCCGGCCAGGGGTTACCGGGGAGCTGTTTTTT.

V usage is TRBV11-2 and J usage is TRBJ2-6, with TRBD1 matching over 9 bases. This CDR3 is 19 amino acids long. The V segment lost 4 bases and the J segment 0 bases; nucleotides outside the gene matches: 10. Looked up from germline, CDR1 is SGHAT and CDR2 is FQNNGV. CDR3 DNA: TGTGCCAGCAGCTCAATACGGGACAGGGTGAGCTCTGGGGCCAACGTCCTGACTTTC. Amino acid sequence: CASSSIRDRVSSGANVLTF.

This clone was recorded only once. The chain employs TRBV6-2 or TRBV6-3 and TRBJ2-3; 9 positions match TRBD1. The J segment lost 8 bases and the V segment lost 2 bases, leaving 11 bases of the junction unmatched. Germline-derived CDR1 and CDR2 are MNHEY and SVGEGT. CDR3 length: 16 residues. The CDR3 protein is CASSYMGQGKNATQYF. Here the CDR3 DNA reads TGTGCCAGCAGTTACATGGGACAGGGAAAAAACGCTACGCAGTATTTT.

The chain's CDR3 is CASSYSGQGTYEQYF. The CDR3 region has the DNA TGTGCCAGCAGTTACTCGGGGCAGGGCACCTACGAGCAGTACTTC. The rearrangement uses TRBV6-5 and TRBJ2-7; D is perhaps TRBD1 (5 bases). Germline loops: CDR1 MNHEY, CDR2 SVGAGI. V lost 0 bases, J lost 2 bases, and 11 bases lay in between. This CDR3 is 15 amino acids long.

The V gene is TRBV30, the J gene TRBJ1-6; 10 bases match TRBD1. CDR3 length equals 15 residues. The germline gives CDR1 GTSNPN, CDR2 SVGIG (reference sequence). With 1 base clipped from V and 12 bases from J, the junction kept 9 bases outside the gene matches. CDR3 sequence reads: CAWSEGQGLSLPLHF. CDR3 in DNA: TGTGCCTGGAGTGAGGGACAGGGGTTATCTCTACCCCTCCACTTT.

This clone appeared a single time. The genes are TRBV7-3 and TRBJ2-2, with D perhaps TRBD1 (6 bases). Germline CDR1 reads SGHTA; CDR2 reads FQGTGA. Trimming removed 6 bases at V and 1 base at J, with 9 bases between. This CDR3 region has 14 residues. CDR3 DNA: TGTGCCAGCAGGCTACAGGGGAACACCGGGGAGCTGTTTTTT. This encodes CASRLQGNTGELFF.

This clone has a count of ten or more. The chain is built from TRBV24-1 and TRBJ1-5; D is undetermined. V lost 4 bases to trimming and J lost 9 bases, with 15 bases between them. The CDR3 loop spans 14 amino acids. Germline V gene sequence: CDR1 KGHDR, CDR2 SFDVKD. The CDR3 coding sequence is TGTGCCACCAGTGACCCCCGTCACGGCGGGCCCCAGCATTTT. Translating it yields CATSDPRHGGPQHF.

V and J are TRBV19 and TRBJ1-5; D is unclear. CDR3 length: 17 residues. Germline assignment: CDR1 LNHDA and CDR2 SQIVND (reference sequence). V lost 1 base and J 0 bases, leaving 13 bases between the germline ends. The CDR3 here is CASSIGRLDYSNQPQHF. The CDR3 DNA reads as TGTGCCAGTAGTATAGGCAGGTTGGACTATAGCAATCAGCCCCAGCATTTT. Looking up the rest from reference TRBV19 and TRBJ1-5 gives the full variable domain: DGGITQSPKYLFRKEGQNVTLSCEQNLNHDAMYWYRQDPGQGLRLIYYSQIVNDFQKGDIAEGYSVSREKKESFPLTVTSAQKNPTAFYLCASSIGRLDYSNQPQHFGDGTRLSIL.

This clone was counted once. CDR3 region: CSVEGLAGDDEQFF. The CDR3 nucleotides are TGCAGCGTTGAAGGACTAGCGGGAGATGATGAGCAGTTCTTC. The chain combines TRBV29-1 with TRBJ2-1, with 12 bases matching TRBD2. The V gene end was trimmed by 1 base and the J gene end by 8 bases; junction bases not matched to a gene: 3. The germline V gene has CDR1 SQVTM and CDR2 ANQGSEA. The length of the CDR3 is 14 residues.

The chain has TRBV5-4 and TRBJ1-5; D remains unclear. The V end was cut by 1 base, the J end by 6 bases, with 5 bases between. The germline V gene has CDR1 SGHNT and CDR2 YYREEE (reference sequence). The CDR3 contains 12 residues. The CDR3 bases are TGTGCCAGCAGCTTGTTCGGTCAGCCCCAGCATTTT. Translated: CASSLFGQPQHF.

The chain employs TRBV6-6 and TRBJ1-5; D unclear. The germline V and J ends were trimmed by 7 bases and 1 base, with 17 bases remaining between them. The germline gives CDR1 MNHNY, CDR2 SVGAGI (reference sequence). The CDR3 length is 16 residues. As DNA, the CDR3 is TGTGCCAGCACTCCGGTGAAAACAGTAAGCAATCAGCCCCAGCATTTT. Its protein product is CASTPVKTVSNQPQHF.

The CDR3 DNA reads as TGTGCCAGCAGCAAGGGCCGCCCCCCTTCACCCCTCCACTTT. This sequence encodes CASSKGRPPSPLHF. The chain couples TRBV21-1 to TRBJ1-6; the D call TRBD1 from the table was never checked on the DNA. TRBV21-1 corresponds to a pseudogene. CDR3 size: 14 residues.

The J gene is TRBJ1-2, the V gene TRBV14; the D gene is possibly TRBD1 (6 bases). Germline V gives CDR1 SGHDN, CDR2 FVKESK. The CDR3 totals 13 residues. The V and J ends lost 0 bases and 7 bases respectively, with 9 bases between them. The CDR3 DNA sequence: TGTGCCAGCAGCCAAGACCACAGGGTTGGCTACACCTTC. Its protein product is CASSQDHRVGYTF.

V usage is TRBV6-5 and J usage is TRBJ2-2; D possibly corresponds to TRBD1 (5 bases). Trimming took 7 bases from V and 2 from J, leaving 11 bases between them. The CDR3 has 14 amino acids. The germline V gene has CDR1 MNHEY and CDR2 SVGAGI. The CDR3 is CASTQTVNTGELFF. Written as DNA, the CDR3 is TGTGCCAGCACCCAGACAGTCAACACCGGGGAGCTGTTTTTT.

In the case of this clone: The same CDR3 also results from other DNA sequences found in this sample. This chain joins TRBV19 and TRBJ1-1, with TRBD1 identical over 8 bases. The trim removed 3 bases at V and 2 bases at J, leaving 2 bases unmatched. CDR1 is LNHDA and CDR2 is SQIVND in the germline V gene (reference sequence). This CDR3 is 14 amino acids long. The CDR3 region has the DNA TGTGCCAGTAGTATCGGGACAGGCAACACTGAAGCTTTCTTT. Its translation is CASSIGTGNTEAFF.

CDR3 in DNA: TGTGCCAGCAGCCTCCAGACAGGGATGAACACTGAAGCTTTCTTT. Its protein is CASSLQTGMNTEAFF. This chain uses TRBV13 with TRBJ1-1; 7 bases fit TRBD1. The V and J ends lost 5 bases and 0 bases, in that order; junction bases with no gene match: 6. The CDR3 consists of 15 residues. Germline V gene sequence: CDR1 PRHDT, CDR2 FYEKMQ (reference sequence).

The CDR3 coding sequence is TGTGCCAGCACCAAATGGGAGGACGAGCAGTACTTC. Translation gives CASTKWEDEQYF. This sequence joins TRBV28 and TRBJ2-7; the D gene is possibly TRBD2 (6 bases). The V gene's germline CDR1 is MDHEN and CDR2 SYDVKM. The ends were cut back, 7 bases at V and 5 bases at J, with 12 bases in the middle. CDR3 length: 12 residues.

The CDR3 region is CATSDTRGPNYGYTF. The CDR3 DNA is TGTGCCACCAGTGATACCAGGGGGCCAAACTATGGCTACACCTTC. The J gene is TRBJ1-2, the V gene TRBV24-1; 8 nucleotides agree with TRBD1. The CDR3 sequence is 15 residues long. The trim removed 3 bases at V and 2 bases at J, leaving 4 bases unmatched. Germline-derived CDR1 and CDR2 are KGHDR and SFDVKD.

The chain carries TRBV4-1 and TRBJ1-1; possible D gene TRBD1, 6 bases. V was clipped by 5 bases and J by 0 bases, with 16 bases between them. The length of the CDR3 is 16 residues. The germline V gene encodes CDR1 MGHRA and CDR2 YSYEKL. In DNA, the CDR3 is TGCGCCAGCAGCTCACCGGGGTACAGGGTGAACACTGAAGCTTTCTTT. Protein sequence: CASSSPGYRVNTEAFF.

The rearrangement uses TRBV4-2 and TRBJ2-5, with D perhaps TRBD2 (6 bases). Germline V lookup: CDR1 LGHNA, CDR2 YNFKEQ. CDR3 length: 12 residues. V was cut by 0 bases and J by 7 bases, with 6 bases left in between. CDR3 in DNA: TGTGCCAGCAGCCAAGAGGAGGGGACCCAGTACTTC. Translating it yields CASSQEEGTQYF.